The next 9 T cell receptor beta chains were all read from a single sample in a study of STAT5B mutations in CD4+ large granular lymphocyte leukemia. Repertoires were generated with immunoSEQ multiplex PCR, while TCRdb's copy carries only in-frame clones and drops some. The profile covers tens of thousands of clones, with about 81% appearing a single time and around 2.6% taken by the ten largest. The sample comprised CD4+ T cells from blood buffy coats. These receptors were taken from a human donor in good health.

This clone was observed once. CDR3: CASSPTGVDTDTQYF. In DNA form, the CDR3 reads TGTGCCAGCAGTCCGACAGGGGTAGACACAGATACGCAGTATTTT. V is TRBV6-1 and J is TRBJ2-3; 8 nucleotides agree with TRBD1. Germline lookup yields CDR1 MNHNS and CDR2 SASEGT. This CDR3 has 15 amino acids. V lost 5 bases, J lost 2 bases, and 6 bases stayed unmatched.

This clone was seen only a few times. The chain recombines TRBV4-1 with TRBJ1-5, with D unclear. Trimming removed 2 bases at V and 2 bases at J, with 13 bases between. The germline gives CDR1 MGHRA, CDR2 YSYEKL. There are 16 residues in the CDR3. In nucleotides, the CDR3 is TGCGCCAGCAGCCAACGCATTACGGCCGGCAATCAGCCCCAGCATTTT. This gives the protein CASSQRITAGNQPQHF.

The chain combines TRBV7-2 with TRBJ2-7; tentative D call: TRBD1 (6 bases). Per germline, CDR1 SGHTA and CDR2 FQGNSA. Deletions cut 6 bases from V and 1 base from J, with 13 bases between. The CDR3 runs 14 residues. In DNA form, the CDR3 reads TGTGCCAGCAGTCCGGGACATCAATCCTACGAGCAGTACTTC. It codes for CASSPGHQSYEQYF.

The V call is TRBV21-1, the J call TRBJ2-2; TRBD2, the D gene given by the table, was not confirmed from the DNA. TRBV21-1 is shown as a pseudogene. This CDR3 region has 16 residues. CDR3: CASSPGLAGDTGELFF. In nucleotides, the CDR3 is TGTGCCAGCAGCCCGGGACTAGCGGGAGATACAGGGGAGCTGTTTTTT.

The chain has TRBV2 and TRBJ1-2; perhaps TRBD1 as D (6 bases). Per germline, CDR1 SNHLY and CDR2 FYNNEI. The CDR3 is made up of 16 amino acids. The V end lost 6 bases, the J end lost 5 bases, and 22 bases lay between the germline ends. The CDR3 reads CASRKGGALEGYGYTF. CDR3 coding DNA: TGTGCCAGCAGGAAGGGGGGGGCACTAGAAGGATATGGCTACACCTTC.

For the CDR3, the DNA is TGTGCCAGCAGTGAGGGACAGCCCAACACCATATATTTT. This gives the protein CASSEGQPNTIYF. The gene calls are TRBV6-1 and TRBJ1-3, with 7 nucleotides matching TRBD1. V was pared by 3 bases and J by 7 bases, with 3 bases of the junction left unmatched. The CDR3 length is 13 residues. Germline values: CDR1 MNHNS, CDR2 SASEGT.

The V gene is TRBV7-2, the J gene TRBJ2-2; 8 bases map to TRBD2. V lost 6 bases and J lost 5; bases outside the gene matches: 8. CDR1 is SGHTA and CDR2 is FQGNSA in the germline V gene. The length of the CDR3 is 15 residues. The CDR3 here is CASRGRGGLTGELFF. CDR3 nucleotides: TGTGCCAGCAGGGGACGGGGGGGTCTAACCGGGGAGCTGTTTTTT.

This clone appeared a single time. The chain uses TRBV15 and TRBJ2-3, with no clear D. Germline V gene sequence: CDR1 LNHNV, CDR2 YYDKDF (reference sequence). V was pared by 3 bases and J by 4 bases, with 17 bases between. CDR3 length: 16 residues. The CDR3 DNA follows: TGTGCCACCAGCAGCCCGACTCCCCCCGCTTCAGATACGCAGTATTTT. Amino acid sequence: CATSSPTPPASDTQYF.

As to this clone: One end of the junction is discordant with germline, which a read error may explain. The rearrangement joins TRBV5-1 to TRBJ1-5; maybe TRBD1 (5 bases). CDR1 and CDR2 (germline): SGHRS, YFSETQ. This CDR3 contains 13 residues. CDR3: CASSPLGHGDPFF. As DNA, the CDR3 is TGCGCCAGCAGCCCTCTCGGACATGGGGACCCATTTTTT.